The 31 T cell receptor beta chains below come from one sample, sequenced in a study of blood T cell repertoires in COVID-19. Here immunoSEQ multiplex PCR was the method, and the copy in TCRdb shows in-frame clones only, minus some. The sample shows about 97,000 clones, 85% to 90% of them seen only once. Input material: peripheral blood. The receptors were gathered from a human donor in a cohort sampled during active COVID-19.

This chain uses TRBV14 with TRBJ2-7, with D perhaps TRBD1 (5 bases). Germline CDR1 is SGHDN and CDR2 is FVKESK. Trimming took 3 bases from V and 7 from J, leaving 19 bases between them. This CDR3 has 15 residues. The CDR3 region has the DNA TGTGCCAGCAGCCAGGGAACAGGATCCCTTATAGAGCAGTACTTC. Its translation: CASSQGTGSLIEQYF. Complete variable domain (other parts from reference TRBV14 and TRBJ2-7): EAGVTQFPSHSVIEKGQTVTLRCDPISGHDNLYWYRRVMGKEIKFLLHFVKESKQDESGMPNNRFLAERTGGTYSTLKVQPAELEDSGVYFCASSQGTGSLIEQYFGPGTRLTVT.

The V call is TRBV18, the J call TRBJ2-1, with a possible D match to TRBD2 (6 bases). V was clipped by 4 bases and J by 0 bases, with 10 bases between them. The CDR3 runs 15 residues. Looked up from germline, CDR1 is KGHSH and CDR2 is LQKENI. DNA for the CDR3: TGTGCCAGCTCACAGAATAGCGGCTCCTACAATGAGCAGTTCTTC. Its protein is CASSQNSGSYNEQFF.

The chain couples TRBV3-1 (or the pseudogene TRBV3-2) to TRBJ2-2, with 8 bases aligning to TRBD2. J gave up 7 bases and V 10 bases, and 11 bases lay outside the gene matches. This CDR3 comprises 14 residues. Germline loops: CDR1 LGHDT, CDR2 YNNKEL (reference sequence). The CDR3 DNA is TGTGCCAACCAACTCTGCGGGAGGATCGGGGAGCTGTTTTTT. It yields the protein CANQLCGRIGELFF.

The rearrangement links TRBV4-1 to TRBJ1-1; D is ambiguous. Trimming cost V 3 bases and J 2 bases, with 4 bases left between them. Looked up from germline, CDR1 is MGHRA and CDR2 is YSYEKL. This CDR3 spans 12 amino acids. In DNA, the CDR3 is TGCGCCAGCAGCCACCCTAACACTGAAGCTTTCTTT. Amino acid sequence: CASSHPNTEAFF.

The CDR3 loop is CASSQVDQGAGNQPQHF. The CDR3 DNA follows: TGTGCCAGCAGCCAAGTCGATCAGGGGGCCGGCAATCAGCCCCAGCATTTT. V gene TRBV4-2 combines with J gene TRBJ1-5; 8 nucleotides match TRBD1. CDR3 length: 17 residues. V trimming: 1 base; J trimming: 2 bases; junction bases outside the gene matches: 7. Germline V gene sequence: CDR1 LGHNA, CDR2 YNFKEQ.

Note on this clone: The junction and the germline gene differ at one end; a read error may be behind it. V usage is TRBV7-7 and J usage is TRBJ2-5, with 8 bases fitting TRBD1. This CDR3 spans 17 amino acids. CDR1 and CDR2 (germline): SSHAT, FNYEAQ (reference sequence). The CDR3 loop reads CASSLGSGTGAPETQYF. The CDR3 DNA sequence: TGTGCTAGCAGCTTGGGTTCCGGGACAGGAGCACCTGAGACCCAGTACTTC.

The sample holds one count of this clone. The chain couples TRBV19 to TRBJ2-1, with 14 bases that match TRBD2. V dropped 4 bases and J dropped 1; count of bases not matched to a gene: 12. Germline V gene data show CDR1 as LNHDA and CDR2 as SQIVND (reference sequence). This CDR3 region has 20 residues. In DNA, the CDR3 is TGTGCCAGTAGTACCCGTCGGGGGGGGACTAGCGGGAGTTCCTACAATGAGCAGTTCTTC. This sequence encodes CASSTRRGGTSGSSYNEQFF.

V is TRBV9 and J is TRBJ2-1; D is possibly TRBD2 (6 bases). Germline assignment: CDR1 SGDLS and CDR2 YYNGEE. Trimming took 0 bases from V and 2 from J, leaving 9 bases between them. This CDR3 is 15 amino acids long. CDR3 residues: CASSVEAGPYNEQFF. Here the CDR3 DNA reads TGTGCCAGCAGCGTAGAGGCGGGGCCCTACAATGAGCAGTTCTTC.

The chain uses TRBV24-1 and TRBJ1-3; the D gene is possibly TRBD1 (5 bases). Trimming pared 7 bases from V and 2 bases from J, leaving 11 bases between. The germline V gene has CDR1 KGHDR and CDR2 SFDVKD. The CDR3 has 14 residues. The CDR3 here is CATSDSLAGNTIYF. The CDR3 nucleotides read TGTGCCACCAGCGACAGCCTAGCTGGAAACACCATATATTTT.

In this sample, this clone turned up a few times. The rearrangement links TRBV29-1 to TRBJ2-7; D might be TRBD2 (5 bases). Trimming left V 5 bases short and J 7 bases short, with 15 bases between. The CDR3 consists of 12 residues. CDR1 is SQVTM and CDR2 is ANQGSEA in the germline V gene. CDR3 coding DNA: TGCAGCGTTCTAGCCGTGAGTCGGGAGCAGTACTTC. This encodes CSVLAVSREQYF.

The genes are TRBV27 and TRBJ2-7; 10 bases fit TRBD2. This CDR3 comprises 17 residues. The germline V gene has CDR1 MNHEY and CDR2 SMNVEV (reference sequence). V lost 5 bases to trimming and J lost 2 bases; unmatched junction nucleotides: 12. The CDR3 protein is CASSPYLSSGGPYEQYF. As DNA, the CDR3 is TGTGCCAGCAGTCCCTACCTTTCTAGCGGGGGCCCCTACGAGCAGTACTTC.

This clone was recorded once. This rearrangement joins TRBV4-3 to TRBJ2-7, with D perhaps matching TRBD1 (5 bases). The ends were cut back, 1 base at V and 5 bases at J, with 15 bases in the middle. This CDR3 contains 15 residues. CDR1 LGHNA and CDR2 YSLEER come from the germline V gene. The chain's CDR3 is CASSQAPQGFNEQYF. The CDR3 DNA sequence: TGCGCCAGCAGCCAAGCCCCCCAGGGTTTCAACGAGCAGTACTTC.

V usage is TRBV4-1 and J usage is TRBJ1-2; 9 nucleotides line up with TRBD1. The trim removed 4 bases at V and 2 bases at J, leaving 8 bases unmatched. Germline V lookup: CDR1 MGHRA, CDR2 YSYEKL. The CDR3 is 16 residues long. The CDR3 sequence is CASSLGQGGSNYGYTF. The CDR3 nucleotides are TGCGCCAGCAGCCTGGGACAGGGAGGTTCGAACTATGGCTACACCTTC.

This rearrangement joins TRBV11-2 to TRBJ1-3, with D unresolved. The CDR3 is 13 amino acids. V was clipped by 2 bases and J by 2 bases, with 4 bases between them. The germline V gene encodes CDR1 SGHAT and CDR2 FQNNGV. Here the CDR3 reads CASSLLAGNTIYF. The CDR3 bases are TGTGCCAGCAGCTTACTTGCTGGAAACACCATATATTTT.

The chain combines TRBV2 with TRBJ1-2, with D uncertain. Looked up from germline, CDR1 is SNHLY and CDR2 is FYNNEI. Deletions cut 5 bases from V and 8 bases from J, with 9 bases between. This CDR3 contains 11 residues. Here the CDR3 reads CASSPMAGYTF. In nucleotides, the CDR3 is TGTGCCAGCAGTCCCATGGCAGGCTACACCTTC.

The chain combines TRBV11-2 with TRBJ2-3; perhaps TRBD1 as D (5 bases). The V and J ends lost 1 base and 0 bases respectively, with 8 bases between them. The CDR3 length is 15 residues. The germline CDR1 and CDR2 sequences are SGHAT and FQNNGV. The chain's CDR3 is CASSLGQRSTDTQYF. The CDR3 DNA reads TGTGCCAGCAGCTTAGGACAGCGCAGCACAGATACGCAGTATTTT.

The chain carries TRBV28 and TRBJ1-3; 8 nucleotides agree with TRBD1. V lost 5 bases, J lost 2 bases, and 8 bases stayed unmatched. Germline values: CDR1 MDHEN, CDR2 SYDVKM. The CDR3 spans 16 residues. This CDR3 is CASSTPDRVTGNTIYF. As DNA, the CDR3 is TGTGCCAGCAGTACCCCGGACAGGGTTACTGGAAACACCATATATTTT.

This chain joins TRBV7-3 and TRBJ2-1; TRBD1 matches 7 bases. Losses at the gene ends were 2 bases for V and 0 bases for J; bases not matched to a gene: 1. The CDR3 has 15 amino acids. Germline-derived CDR1 and CDR2 are SGHTA and FQGTGA. As DNA, the CDR3 is TGTGCCAGCAGCTTAGGGACAGCCTCCTACAATGAGCAGTTCTTC. It translates to CASSLGTASYNEQFF.

A single count supports this clone. The chain recombines TRBV7-2 with TRBJ1-3, with TRBD1 as a possible D gene (5 bases). This CDR3 has 15 amino acids. The V gene's germline CDR1 is SGHTA and CDR2 FQGNSA. The ends were cut back, 4 bases at V and 4 bases at J, with 14 bases in the middle. The CDR3 nucleotides read TGTGCCAGCAGCTCCCCCCCAGGGTCCGGAAACACCATATATTTT. Its protein is CASSSPPGSGNTIYF.

The CDR3 reads CASSLDQPRLTNYGYTF. The DNA for the CDR3 is TGTGCCAGCAGCTTAGATCAACCCAGGTTGACTAACTATGGCTACACCTTC. This rearrangement joins TRBV11-3 to TRBJ1-2; D unclear. The CDR3 covers 17 residues. The V gene lost 0 bases and the J gene lost 0 bases, with 14 bases spanning the gap. CDR1 and CDR2 (germline): SGHNT, YENEEA.

The V call is TRBV10-1, the J call TRBJ2-1; 9 nucleotides agree with TRBD1. Germline loops: CDR1 WNHNN, CDR2 SYGVQD (reference sequence). The ends lost 6 bases at V and 4 bases at J; junction bases unmatched: 7. CDR3 length: 15 amino acids. The CDR3: CASSGGQGAYNEQFF. CDR3 in DNA: TGCGCCAGCAGCGGGGGACAGGGAGCTTACAATGAGCAGTTCTTC.

The rearrangement uses TRBV25-1 and TRBJ1-3, with D possibly matching TRBD1 (6 bases). Trimming left V 3 bases short and J 2 bases short, with 11 bases between. The germline V gene encodes CDR1 MGHDK and CDR2 SYGVNS. The CDR3 is 15 amino acids. CDR3 loop: CASSELRTAGNTIYF. The CDR3, as DNA: TGTGCCAGCAGTGAGCTCCGGACAGCTGGAAACACCATATATTTT.

CDR3 sequence: CASSYPLEPADTQYF. The CDR3 region has the DNA TGTGCCAGCAGCTACCCATTGGAGCCAGCAGATACGCAGTATTTT. The rearrangement uses TRBV7-9 and TRBJ2-3; D is ambiguous. Germline V lookup: CDR1 SEHNR, CDR2 FQNEAQ (reference sequence). V lost 4 bases and J lost 4, with 15 bases in between. The CDR3 runs to 15 residues.

J is TRBJ1-2 and V is TRBV4-1; tentatively, D is TRBD1 (6 bases). The CDR3 runs 14 residues. Trimming removed 2 bases at V and 3 bases at J, with 10 bases between. Looked up from germline, CDR1 is MGHRA and CDR2 is YSYEKL. The DNA for the CDR3 is TGCGCCAGCAGCCAAATGGACAGAGACTATGGCTACACCTTC. Translated, it gives CASSQMDRDYGYTF.

The V gene is TRBV5-4, the J gene TRBJ2-5; no clear D gene. The germline CDR1 and CDR2 sequences are SGHNT and YYREEE (reference sequence). CDR3 length equals 13 residues. Trimming shortened V by 0 bases and J by 5 bases, and 8 bases separated the two germline ends. In nucleotides, the CDR3 is TGTGCCAGCAGCTTGGAACAGTTGGAGACCCAGTACTTC. Translated, it gives CASSLEQLETQYF. Full variable domain (rest looked up from reference TRBV5-4 and TRBJ2-5): ETGVTQSPTHLIKTRGQQVTLRCSSQSGHNTVSWYQQALGQGPQFIFQYYREEENGRGNFPPRFSGLQFPNYSSELNVNALELDDSALYLCASSLEQLETQYFGPGTRLLVL.

The rearrangement joins TRBV5-1 to TRBJ1-1; 7 bases align to TRBD1. The CDR3 is 14 residues long. CDR1 is SGHRS, CDR2 YFSETQ, per germline. The ends lost 6 bases at V and 1 base at J; junction bases unmatched: 6. CDR3 bases: TGCGCCAGCAACTCGGGACAGCCGAACACTGAAGCTTTCTTT. This encodes CASNSGQPNTEAFF.

The chain couples TRBV6-5 to TRBJ1-5; D might be TRBD1 (5 bases). Per the germline V gene, CDR1 is MNHEY and CDR2 is SVGAGI. The CDR3 is 14 residues long. V was shortened by 8 bases and J by 6 bases, with 17 bases between the two germline ends. The CDR3 nucleotides read TGTGCCAGCTCTACGGAGGGGATCGGTCAGCCCCAGCATTTT. Amino acids: CASSTEGIGQPQHF.

The rearrangement links TRBV7-9 to TRBJ2-1; TRBD2 agrees at 13 bases. Looked up from germline, CDR1 is SEHNR and CDR2 is FQNEAQ (reference sequence). V dropped 2 bases and J dropped 6; count of bases not matched to a gene: 4. The CDR3 totals 16 residues. In DNA, the CDR3 is TGTGCCAGCAGCTTACTGACTAGCGGGGGGCCCAATGAGCAGTTCTTC. Translating gives CASSLLTSGGPNEQFF. The full variable domain, its missing parts supplied by reference TRBV7-9 and TRBJ2-1, is DTGVSQNPRHKITKRGQNVTFRCDPISEHNRLYWYRQTLGQGPEFLTYFQNEAQLEKSRLLSDRFSAERPKGSFSTLEIQRTEQGDSAMYLCASSLLTSGGPNEQFFGPGTRLTVL.

The chain couples TRBV4-2 to TRBJ1-6; tentatively, D is TRBD1 (6 bases). V lost 2 bases, J lost 10 bases, and 15 bases lay in between. The germline V gene encodes CDR1 LGHNA and CDR2 YNFKEQ. This CDR3 spans 15 amino acids. CDR3 DNA sequence: TGTGCCAGCAGCCAACCTGGACAGACCAGGTCACCCCTCCACTTT. Amino acid sequence: CASSQPGQTRSPLHF.

This sequence joins TRBV9 and TRBJ2-7; 7 bases agree with TRBD1. Germline V gene lookup returns CDR1 SGDLS and CDR2 YYNGEE. Unmatched junction bases numbered 5, after V lost 1 base and J lost 7 bases. CDR3 length equals 13 residues. In DNA form, the CDR3 reads TGTGCCAGCAGCGTAACACAGGGGAGTGAGCAGTACTTC. Translation gives CASSVTQGSEQYF.

The V gene is TRBV7-2, the J gene TRBJ2-7, with D possibly matching TRBD2 (7 bases). CDR1 and CDR2 (germline): SGHTA, FQGNSA. The CDR3 sequence is 15 residues long. With 0 bases removed from V and 1 base from J, the gap between germline ends came to 10 bases. The CDR3 nucleotides read TGTGCCAGCAGCTTAGCGGGGGGGGCTTCCTACGAGCAGTACTTC. It specifies CASSLAGGASYEQYF. Filled out from reference TRBV7-2 and TRBJ2-7, the complete variable domain reads GAGVSQSPSNKVTEKGKDVELRCDPISGHTALYWYRQSLGQGLEFLIYFQGNSAPDKSGLPSDRFSAERTGGSVSTLTIQRTQQEDSAVYLCASSLAGGASYEQYFGPGTRLTVT.